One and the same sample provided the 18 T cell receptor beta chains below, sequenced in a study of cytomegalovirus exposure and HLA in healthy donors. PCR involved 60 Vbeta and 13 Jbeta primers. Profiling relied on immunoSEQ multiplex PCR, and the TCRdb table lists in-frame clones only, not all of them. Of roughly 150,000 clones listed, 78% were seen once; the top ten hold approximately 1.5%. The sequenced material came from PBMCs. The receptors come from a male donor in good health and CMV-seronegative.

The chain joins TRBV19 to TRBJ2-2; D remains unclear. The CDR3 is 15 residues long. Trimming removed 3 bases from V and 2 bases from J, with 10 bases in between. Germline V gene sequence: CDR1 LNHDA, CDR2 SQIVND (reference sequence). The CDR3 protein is CASSMVEYNTGELFF. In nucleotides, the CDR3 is TGTGCCAGTAGTATGGTGGAGTACAACACCGGGGAGCTGTTTTTT.

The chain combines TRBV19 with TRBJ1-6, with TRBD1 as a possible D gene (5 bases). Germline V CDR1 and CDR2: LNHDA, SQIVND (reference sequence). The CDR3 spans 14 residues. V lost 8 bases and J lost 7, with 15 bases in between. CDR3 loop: CASSQFGGNSPLHF. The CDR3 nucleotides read TGTGCCAGTTCTCAATTCGGGGGGAATTCACCCCTCCACTTT.

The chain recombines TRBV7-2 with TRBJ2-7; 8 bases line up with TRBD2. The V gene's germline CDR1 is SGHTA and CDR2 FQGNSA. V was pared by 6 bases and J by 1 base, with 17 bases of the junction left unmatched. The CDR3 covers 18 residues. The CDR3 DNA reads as TGTGCCAGCAGTCGTAACGGGCTAGCGGGCGGAGAATCCTACGAGCAGTACTTC. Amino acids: CASSRNGLAGGESYEQYF.

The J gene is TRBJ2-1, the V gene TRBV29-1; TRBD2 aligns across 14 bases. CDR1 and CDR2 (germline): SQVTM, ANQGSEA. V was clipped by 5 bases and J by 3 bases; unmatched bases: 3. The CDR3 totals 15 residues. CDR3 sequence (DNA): TGCAGCGTTAAGGGACTAGCGGGAGACTACAATGAGCAGTTCTTC. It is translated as CSVKGLAGDYNEQFF.

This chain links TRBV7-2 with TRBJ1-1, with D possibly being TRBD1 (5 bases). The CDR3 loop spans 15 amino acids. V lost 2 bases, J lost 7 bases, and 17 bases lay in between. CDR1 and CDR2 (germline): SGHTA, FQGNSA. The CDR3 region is CASSLTGRGRGEAFF. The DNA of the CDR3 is TGTGCCAGCAGCTTAACGGGGCGGGGTAGGGGTGAAGCTTTCTTT.

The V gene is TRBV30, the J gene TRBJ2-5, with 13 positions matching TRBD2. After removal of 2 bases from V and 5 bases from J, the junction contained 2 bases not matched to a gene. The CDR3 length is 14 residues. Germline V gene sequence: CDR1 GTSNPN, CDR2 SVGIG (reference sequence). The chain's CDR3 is CAWSTSGRGETQYF. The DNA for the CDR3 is TGTGCCTGGAGTACTAGCGGGAGGGGCGAGACCCAGTACTTC.

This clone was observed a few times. CDR3 sequence: CAIRDSGTSYNEQFF. In DNA form, the CDR3 reads TGTGCCATCAGGGATAGCGGAACGAGTTACAATGAGCAGTTCTTC. The genes are TRBV10-3 and TRBJ2-1, with D maybe TRBD2 (6 bases). Germline V gives CDR1 ENHRY, CDR2 SYGVKD. The CDR3 loop spans 15 amino acids. Trimming left V 6 bases short and J 4 bases short, with 16 bases between.

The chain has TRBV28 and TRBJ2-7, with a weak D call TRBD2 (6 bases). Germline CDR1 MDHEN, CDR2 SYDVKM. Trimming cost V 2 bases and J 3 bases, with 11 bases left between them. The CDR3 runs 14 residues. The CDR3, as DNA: TGTGCCAGCAGTTTAGAGAGGGACTTCTACGAGCAGTACTTC. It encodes CASSLERDFYEQYF. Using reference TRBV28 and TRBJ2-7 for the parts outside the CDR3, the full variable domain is DVKVTQSSRYLVKRTGEKVFLECVQDMDHENMFWYRQDPGLGLRLIYFSYDVKMKEKGDIPEGYSVSREKKERFSLILESASTNQTSMYLCASSLERDFYEQYFGPGTRLTVT.

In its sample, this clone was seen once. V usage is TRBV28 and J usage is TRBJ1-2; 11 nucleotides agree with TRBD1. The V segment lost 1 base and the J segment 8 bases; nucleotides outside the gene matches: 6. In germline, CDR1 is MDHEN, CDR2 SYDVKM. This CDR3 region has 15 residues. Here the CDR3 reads CASSLFGTGGNGYTF. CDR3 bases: TGTGCCAGCAGTTTATTCGGGACAGGGGGTAACGGCTACACCTTC.

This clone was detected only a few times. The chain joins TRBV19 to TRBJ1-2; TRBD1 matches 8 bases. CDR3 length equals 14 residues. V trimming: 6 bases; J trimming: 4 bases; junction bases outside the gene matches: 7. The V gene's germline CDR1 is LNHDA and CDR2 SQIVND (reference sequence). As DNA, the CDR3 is TGTGCCAGTAGCAGACAGGGGAGTTCCTATGGCTACACCTTC. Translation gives CASSRQGSSYGYTF.

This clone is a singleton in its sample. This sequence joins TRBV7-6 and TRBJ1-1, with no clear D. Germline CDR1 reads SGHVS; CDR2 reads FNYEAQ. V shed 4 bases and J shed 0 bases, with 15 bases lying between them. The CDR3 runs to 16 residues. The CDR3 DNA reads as TGTGCCAGCAGCTCAGCGGGAGGCAGCATGAACACTGAAGCTTTCTTT. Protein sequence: CASSSAGGSMNTEAFF.

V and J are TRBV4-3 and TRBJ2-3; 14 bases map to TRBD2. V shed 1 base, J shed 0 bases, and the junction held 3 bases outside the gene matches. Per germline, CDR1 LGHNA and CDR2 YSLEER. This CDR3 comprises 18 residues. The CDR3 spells CASSQGGLAGGSTDTQYF. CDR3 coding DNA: TGCGCCAGCAGCCAAGGAGGACTAGCGGGGGGCAGCACAGATACGCAGTATTTT.

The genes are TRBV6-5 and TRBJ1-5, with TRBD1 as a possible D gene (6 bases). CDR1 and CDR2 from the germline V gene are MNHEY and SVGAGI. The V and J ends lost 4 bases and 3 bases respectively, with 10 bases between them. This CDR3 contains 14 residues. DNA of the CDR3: TGTGCCAGCAGTTCAACAGGGTACAATCAGCCCCAGCATTTT. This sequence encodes CASSSTGYNQPQHF.

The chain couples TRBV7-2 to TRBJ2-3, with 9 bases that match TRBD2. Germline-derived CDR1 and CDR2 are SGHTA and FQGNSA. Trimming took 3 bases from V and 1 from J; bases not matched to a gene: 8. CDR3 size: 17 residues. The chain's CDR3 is CASSFGFRTSGTDTQYF. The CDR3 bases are TGTGCCAGCAGCTTCGGTTTCCGGACTAGCGGCACAGATACGCAGTATTTT. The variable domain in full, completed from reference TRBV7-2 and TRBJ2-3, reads GAGVSQSPSNKVTEKGKDVELRCDPISGHTALYWYRQSLGQGLEFLIYFQGNSAPDKSGLPSDRFSAERTGGSVSTLTIQRTQQEDSAVYLCASSFGFRTSGTDTQYFGPGTRLTVL.

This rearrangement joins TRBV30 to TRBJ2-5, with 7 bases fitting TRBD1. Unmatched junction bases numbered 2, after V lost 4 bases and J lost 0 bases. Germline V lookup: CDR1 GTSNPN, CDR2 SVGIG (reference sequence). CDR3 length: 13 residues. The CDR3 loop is CAWTGQDQETQYF. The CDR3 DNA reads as TGTGCCTGGACCGGACAGGACCAAGAGACCCAGTACTTC.

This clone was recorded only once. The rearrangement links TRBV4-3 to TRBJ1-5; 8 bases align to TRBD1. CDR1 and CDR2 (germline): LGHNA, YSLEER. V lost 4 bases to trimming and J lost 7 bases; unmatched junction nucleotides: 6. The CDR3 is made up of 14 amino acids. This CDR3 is CASSPRQGSQPQHF. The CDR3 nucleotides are TGCGCCAGCAGCCCGAGACAGGGGTCCCAGCCCCAGCATTTT.

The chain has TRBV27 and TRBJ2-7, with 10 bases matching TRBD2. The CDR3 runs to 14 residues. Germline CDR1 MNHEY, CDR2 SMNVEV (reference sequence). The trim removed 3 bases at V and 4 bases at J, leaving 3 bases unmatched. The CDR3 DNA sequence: TGTGCCAGCAGTTTGTGGACTAGCGGTTACGAGCAGTACTTC. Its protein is CASSLWTSGYEQYF.

The CDR3 loop reads CASSSGQGGTNEKLFF. CDR3 nucleotides: TGCGCCAGCAGCTCTGGACAGGGGGGAACTAATGAAAAACTGTTTTTT. V and J are TRBV5-1 and TRBJ1-4, with 10 bases fitting TRBD1. The germline gives CDR1 SGHRS, CDR2 YFSETQ. V lost 3 bases, J lost 1 base, and 3 bases stayed unmatched. The CDR3 length is 16 residues. Variable domain in full (rest from reference TRBV5-1 and TRBJ1-4): KAGVTQTPRYLIKTRGQQVTLSCSPISGHRSVSWYQQTPGQGLQFLFEYFSETQRNKGNFPGRFSGRQFSNSRSEMNVSTLELGDSALYLCASSSGQGGTNEKLFFGSGTQLSVL.